This TCR beta chain appears in the sequencing data of a study of T cell repertoires in cytomegalovirus infection. Study at large: Through public TCR beta signatures, both CMV infection and matching HLA type were indicated. Whole-study findings and limits: Public TCR beta family frequency separated CMV-and-HLA carriers, including in an independent cohort. Across the ex vivo response, the dominant clonotypes were HLA-C-restricted CMV-specific TCR beta clonotypes.

About this clonotype itself: The antigen is not known.

TCRdb re-analysed the reads in MiXCR, keeping a single row per CDR3 protein. Found here are under 850,000 distinct CDR3 sequences, 35% of them singletons; the top ten hold about 2.8%. Germline CDR1 is MGHRA and CDR2 is YSYEKL. Unmatched junction bases numbered 5, after V lost 0 bases and J lost 4 bases. The CDR3 spans 15 residues. This TCR was sampled from a human donor in good health (CMV status not recorded). Some clones in this sample may be carry-over from other donors' samples. Sequences were obtained from PBMCs. This rearrangement joins TRBV4-1 to TRBJ1-2; 7 nucleotides agree with TRBD1. CDR3 nucleotide sequence: TGCGCCAGCAGCCAAGATGCAGGGGGGGCCTATGGCTACACCTTC. The encoded protein is CASSQDAGGAYGYTF.